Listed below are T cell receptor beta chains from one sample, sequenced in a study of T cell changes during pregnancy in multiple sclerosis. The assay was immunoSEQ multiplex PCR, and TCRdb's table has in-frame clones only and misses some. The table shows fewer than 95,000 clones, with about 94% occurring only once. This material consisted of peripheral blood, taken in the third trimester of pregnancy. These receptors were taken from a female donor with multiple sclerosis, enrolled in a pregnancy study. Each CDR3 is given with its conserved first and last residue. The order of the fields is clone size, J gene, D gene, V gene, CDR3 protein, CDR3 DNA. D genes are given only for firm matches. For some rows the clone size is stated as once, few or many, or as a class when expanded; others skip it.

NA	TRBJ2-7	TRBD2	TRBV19	CASSRGGYEQYF	TGTGCCAGTAGTAGGGGGGGTTACGAGCAGTACTTC
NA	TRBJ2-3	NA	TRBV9	CASSVALGANTQYF	TGTGCCAGCAGCGTAGCTTTGGGGGCTAATACGCAGTATTTT
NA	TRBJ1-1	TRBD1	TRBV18	CASSPRGPTEAFF	TGTGCCAGCTCACCTAGGGGGCCAACTGAAGCTTTCTTT
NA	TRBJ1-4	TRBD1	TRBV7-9	CASSLDRGNIHEKLFF	TGTGCCAGCAGCTTAGACAGGGGTAACATCCATGAAAAACTGTTTTTT
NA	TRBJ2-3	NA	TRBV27	CASSLAVGRSTDTQYF	TGTGCCAGCAGTTTAGCGGTGGGGCGGAGCACAGATACGCAGTATTTT
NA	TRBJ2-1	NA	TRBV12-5	CASGLIQGEQFF	TGTGCTAGTGGTTTGATACAGGGTGAGCAGTTCTTC
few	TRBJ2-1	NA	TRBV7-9	CASSPVSLNEQFF	TGTGCCAGCAGCCCGGTATCTCTCAATGAGCAGTTCTTC
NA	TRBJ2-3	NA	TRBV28	CASSPPLSVSTDTQYF	TGTGCCAGCAGCCCCCCACTTAGCGTTAGCACAGATACGCAGTATTTT
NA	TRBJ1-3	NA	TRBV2	CASSESGTSGNTIYF	TGTGCCAGCAGTGAATCAGGAACGTCTGGAAACACCATATATTTT
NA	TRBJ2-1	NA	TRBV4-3	CASSQDTEVQQFF	TGCGCCAGCAGCCAAGACACGGAGGTTCAGCAGTTCTTC
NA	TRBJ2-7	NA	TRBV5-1	CASSEATREVGEQYF	TGCGCCAGCAGCGAGGCGACTAGGGAGGTAGGGGAGCAGTACTTC
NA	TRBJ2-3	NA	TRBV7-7	CASSPRTKADTQYF	TGTGCTAGCAGCCCCCGGACTAAGGCGGATACGCAGTATTTT
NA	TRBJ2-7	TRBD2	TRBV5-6	CASSGRAYEQYF	TGTGCCAGCTCAGGGAGGGCCTACGAGCAGTACTTC
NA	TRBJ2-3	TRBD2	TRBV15	CATSRAAGVTDTQYF	TGTGCCACCAGCAGAGCTGCGGGGGTCACAGATACGCAGTATTTT
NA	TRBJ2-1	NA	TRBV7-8	CASSLVGARGNEQFF	TGTGCCAGCAGCTTAGTAGGAGCTCGTGGGAATGAGCAGTTCTTC
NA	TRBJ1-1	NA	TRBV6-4	CASSERENTEAFF	TGTGCCAGCAGTGAGAGAGAGAACACTGAAGCTTTCTTT
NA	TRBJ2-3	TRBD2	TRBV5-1	CASSLAGDHTDTQYF	TGCGCCAGCAGCTTAGCGGGGGATCACACAGATACGCAGTATTTT
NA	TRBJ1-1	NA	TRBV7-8	CASSFDSRVREAFF	TGTGCCAGCAGCTTCGACAGCCGGGTGCGTGAAGCTTTCTTT
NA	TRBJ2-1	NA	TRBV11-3	CASSLGLVQHYNEQFF	TGTGCCAGCAGCTTAGGTCTAGTACAACACTACAATGAGCAGTTCTTC
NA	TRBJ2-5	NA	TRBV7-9	CASSFGGQETQYF	TGTGCCAGCAGCTTCGGCGGACAAGAGACCCAGTACTTC
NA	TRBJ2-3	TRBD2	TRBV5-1	CASSPGGTSGLDTQYF	TGCGCCAGCAGCCCCGGAGGGACTAGCGGGTTGGATACGCAGTATTTT
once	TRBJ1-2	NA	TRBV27	CASSLLGRGGLDYGYTF	TGTGCCAGCAGCCTCCTTGGTCGGGGAGGGCTTGACTATGGCTACACCTTC
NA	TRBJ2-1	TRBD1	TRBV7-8	CASSRYRGLYNEQFF	TGTGCCAGCAGCCGTTACAGGGGGCTTTACAATGAGCAGTTCTTC
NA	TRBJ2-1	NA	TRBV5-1	CASSRTNTYNEQFF	TGCGCCAGCAGCAGGACTAACACCTACAATGAGCAGTTCTTC
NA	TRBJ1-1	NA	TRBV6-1	CASSWDGTNTEAFF	TGTGCCAGCAGTTGGGACGGGACAAACACTGAAGCTTTCTTT
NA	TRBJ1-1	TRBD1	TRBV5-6	CASSPDRGLNTEAFF	TGTGCCAGCAGCCCGGACAGGGGCCTGAACACTGAAGCTTTCTTT
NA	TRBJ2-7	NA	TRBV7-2	CASSRTTYEQYF	TGTGCCAGCAGCCGAACTACCTACGAGCAGTACTTC
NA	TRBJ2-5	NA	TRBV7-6	CASADREAQETQYF	TGTGCCAGCGCTGACAGGGAGGCGCAAGAGACCCAGTACTTC
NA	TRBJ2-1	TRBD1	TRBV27	CASIQYWQGARNEQFF	TGTGCCAGCATTCAATACTGGCAGGGGGCCCGCAATGAGCAGTTCTTC
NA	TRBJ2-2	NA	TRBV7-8	CASSLLGTLTGELFF	TGTGCCAGCAGCTTACTCGGGACACTTACCGGGGAGCTGTTTTTT
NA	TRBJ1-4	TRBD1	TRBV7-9	CASSSTGQVGEKLFF	TGTGCCAGCAGCTCCACCGGACAGGTGGGCGAAAAACTGTTTTTT
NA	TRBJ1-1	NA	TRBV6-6	CASSYGTANTEAFF	TGTGCCAGCAGTTACGGTACAGCGAACACTGAAGCTTTCTTT
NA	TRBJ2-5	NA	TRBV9	CASSAAVPGLQETQYF	TGTGCCAGCAGCGCAGCTGTTCCGGGACTCCAAGAGACCCAGTACTTC
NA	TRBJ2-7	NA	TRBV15	CATSSMYGGEQYF	TGTGCCACCAGCAGCATGTATGGAGGCGAGCAGTACTTC
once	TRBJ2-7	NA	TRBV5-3	CARSLWSTGSYEQYF	TGTGCCAGAAGCTTGTGGTCGACAGGCTCGTACGAGCAGTACTTC
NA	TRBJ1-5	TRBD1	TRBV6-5	CASKDRGSNQPQHF	TGTGCCAGCAAGGACAGGGGCAGCAATCAGCCCCAGCATTTT
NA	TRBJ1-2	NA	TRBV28	CASSWTRLGYGYTF	TGTGCCAGCAGTTGGACTCGTCTTGGCTATGGCTACACCTTC
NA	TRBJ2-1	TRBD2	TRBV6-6	CASSYLGGSSYNEQFF	TGTGCCAGCAGTTACCTTGGCGGGAGCTCCTACAATGAGCAGTTCTTC
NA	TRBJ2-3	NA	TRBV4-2	CASSQDGADTQYF	TGTGCCAGCAGCCAAGATGGAGCAGATACGCAGTATTTT
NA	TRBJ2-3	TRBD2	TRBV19	CASSIGTSGPGTDTQYF	TGTGCCAGTAGTATCGGGACTAGCGGGCCTGGCACAGATACGCAGTATTTT
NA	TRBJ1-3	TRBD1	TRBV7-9	CASSAGGLSGNTIYF	TGTGCCAGCAGCGCAGGGGGCCTCTCTGGAAACACCATATATTTT
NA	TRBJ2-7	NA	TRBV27	CASSFFGSSYEQYF	TGTGCCAGCAGTTTCTTCGGGAGCTCCTACGAGCAGTACTTC
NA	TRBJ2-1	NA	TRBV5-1	CASSLPSGYSYNEQFF	TGCGCCAGCAGCTTACCCAGCGGGTACTCCTACAATGAGCAGTTCTTC
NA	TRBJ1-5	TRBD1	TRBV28	CASSVRQGLGNQPQHF	TGTGCCAGCAGTGTCCGACAGGGCCTTGGCAATCAGCCCCAGCATTTT
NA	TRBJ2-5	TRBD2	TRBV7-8	CASSLVRGSGRAIQTQYF	TGTGCCAGCAGCTTAGTTCGGGGTAGCGGGAGGGCGATTCAGACCCAGTACTTC